The 20 T cell receptor beta chains in this list originate from one sample, sequenced in a study of cytomegalovirus exposure and HLA in healthy donors. The PCR employed 60 Vbeta primers together with 13 Jbeta primers. The assay was immunoSEQ multiplex PCR, and TCRdb's table has in-frame clones only and misses some. This table holds about 190,000 clones, 77% found once. Sequenced material: PBMCs. Receptor source: a woman aged 25 to 39 in good health and CMV-seropositive.

The chain joins TRBV9 to TRBJ1-2, with TRBD1 matching 10 bases. With 4 bases clipped from V and 8 bases from J, the junction kept 5 bases outside the gene matches. Germline lookup yields CDR1 SGDLS and CDR2 YYNGEE. The CDR3 is 13 amino acids. The CDR3 protein is CASSSGTGDGYTF. In DNA form, the CDR3 reads TGTGCCAGCAGCTCCGGGACAGGGGACGGCTACACCTTC. Filled out from reference TRBV9 and TRBJ1-2, the complete variable domain reads DSGVTQTPKHLITATGQRVTLRCSPRSGDLSVYWYQQSLDQGLQFLIQYYNGEERAKGNILERFSAQQFPDLHSELNLSSLELGDSALYFCASSSGTGDGYTFGSGTRLTVV.

The V gene is TRBV19, the J gene TRBJ2-5, with D possibly matching TRBD1 (5 bases). This CDR3 is 14 amino acids long. Trimming removed 0 bases at V and 9 bases at J, with 14 bases between. Germline CDR1 reads LNHDA; CDR2 reads SQIVND (reference sequence). CDR3 sequence: CASSIDRTQGAQYF. CDR3 coding DNA: TGTGCCAGTAGTATAGATCGTACACAAGGGGCCCAGTACTTC.

The V call is TRBV7-9, the J call TRBJ2-3; 9 positions match TRBD2. CDR3 length equals 16 residues. Germline CDR1 and CDR2: SEHNR and FQNEAQ (reference sequence). V was pared by 5 bases and J by 5 bases, with 11 bases of the junction left unmatched. CDR3 nucleotides: TGTGCCAGCAGCCCCCTCGGCGGGAGGGCCCGAGATACGCAGTATTTT. It yields the protein CASSPLGGRARDTQYF.

V and J are TRBV5-1 and TRBJ2-7; 8 bases agree with TRBD2. V lost 4 bases to trimming and J lost 4 bases; unmatched junction nucleotides: 13. The CDR3 is made up of 16 amino acids. Germline V lookup: CDR1 SGHRS, CDR2 YFSETQ. The CDR3 DNA is TGCGCCAGCAGCCCGTCCTCGGGGACTAGTCTATACGAGCAGTACTTC. It codes for CASSPSSGTSLYEQYF.

The rearrangement uses TRBV7-3 and TRBJ2-2; 9 bases fit TRBD1. Looked up from germline, CDR1 is SGHTA and CDR2 is FQGTGA. The junction had 8 bases not matched to a gene; V was cut back by 4 bases and J by 5 bases. This CDR3 comprises 16 residues. CDR3 sequence (DNA): TGTGCCAGCAGCTCAACAGGGGGCAAGGAAACCGGGGAGCTGTTTTTT. Translation gives CASSSTGGKETGELFF.

This clone was seen just once. The chain combines TRBV18 with TRBJ2-3; D unclear. Trimming left V 2 bases short and J 4 bases short, with 4 bases between. Germline V gene sequence: CDR1 KGHSH, CDR2 LQKENI. The CDR3 consists of 12 residues. CDR3 sequence (DNA): TGTGCCAGCTCACCAGAGTCAGATACGCAGTATTTT. Its translation is CASSPESDTQYF.

The chain carries TRBV7-2 and TRBJ2-7, with D perhaps TRBD1 (7 bases). CDR1 is SGHTA and CDR2 is FQGNSA in the germline V gene. Between the trimmed V and J ends, which lost 1 base and 6 bases, there was a span of 10 bases. This CDR3 is 13 amino acids long. Written as DNA, the CDR3 is TGTGCCAGCAGCTTAGGTCAGGGGGGCGAGCAGTACTTC. Translating gives CASSLGQGGEQYF.

This chain connects TRBV4-1 to TRBJ1-2; D might be TRBD1 (6 bases). Looked up from germline, CDR1 is MGHRA and CDR2 is YSYEKL. The V end was cut by 1 base, the J end by 2 bases, with 14 bases between. CDR3 length: 16 amino acids. The CDR3 bases are TGCGCCAGCAGCCAAGTGGGAAGGGGGACAAACTATGGCTACACCTTC. Amino acids: CASSQVGRGTNYGYTF.

The chain uses TRBV11-2 and TRBJ2-7; 7 nucleotides agree with TRBD2. The trim removed 5 bases at V and 7 bases at J, leaving 11 bases unmatched. The CDR3 is 14 amino acids. Germline CDR1 reads SGHAT; CDR2 reads FQNNGV. CDR3 protein: CASSIGRAAGEQYF. In DNA, the CDR3 is TGTGCCAGCAGCATAGGGCGGGCAGCGGGGGAGCAGTACTTC.

The rearrangement joins TRBV7-9 to TRBJ2-2; tentatively, D is TRBD2 (6 bases). Per germline, CDR1 SEHNR and CDR2 FQNEAQ (reference sequence). The CDR3 extends over 16 amino acids. The CDR3 loop is CAGGYGLSFNTGELFF. The CDR3 bases are TGTGCGGGGGGATATGGGCTGTCCTTCAACACCGGGGAGCTGTTTTTT.

CDR3 amino acids: CASSQGYARGLAVPSYEQYF. CDR3 sequence (DNA): TGTGCCAGCAGCCAAGGCTACGCCAGGGGACTAGCGGTGCCCTCCTACGAGCAGTACTTC. This chain uses TRBV4-2 with TRBJ2-7, with 11 positions matching TRBD2. The CDR3 contains 20 residues. The V gene end was trimmed by 1 base and the J gene end by 0 bases; junction bases not matched to a gene: 14. Germline V lookup: CDR1 LGHNA, CDR2 YNFKEQ.

This clone appeared many times. The chain employs TRBV28 and TRBJ2-7; tentatively, D is TRBD2 (5 bases). The germline CDR1 and CDR2 sequences are MDHEN and SYDVKM. The ends were cut back, 5 bases at V and 2 bases at J, with 19 bases in the middle. CDR3 length equals 16 residues. The CDR3: CASSPPRTVLAYEQYF. The DNA of the CDR3 is TGTGCCAGCAGTCCCCCCCGGACTGTGTTAGCCTACGAGCAGTACTTC.

This chain links TRBV29-1 with TRBJ1-1; no reliable D call. CDR3 length equals 13 residues. V lost 7 bases, J lost 11 bases, and 23 bases lay in between. Germline loops: CDR1 SQVTM, CDR2 ANQGSEA. Here the CDR3 DNA reads TGCAGCGGCGGTAATGGAGCCACCGCCGAGGCTTTCTTT. Its translation: CSGGNGATAEAFF.

The chain links TRBV7-2 to TRBJ1-1, with no clear D. CDR3 length equals 16 residues. V was trimmed by 7 bases and J by 0 bases, leaving 18 bases between them. Per the germline V gene, CDR1 is SGHTA and CDR2 is FQGNSA. DNA for the CDR3: TGTGCCAGCACCCCTGTCGGGTCTACCATGAACACTGAAGCTTTCTTT. It encodes CASTPVGSTMNTEAFF.

The chain is built from TRBV5-1 and TRBJ1-1; D is possibly TRBD1 (5 bases). The CDR3 totals 14 residues. The V end lost 3 bases, the J end lost 2 bases, and 11 bases lay between the germline ends. The germline CDR1 and CDR2 sequences are SGHRS and YFSETQ. This CDR3 reads CASSSQDTNTEAFF. The CDR3 nucleotides read TGCGCCAGCAGCTCCCAGGACACAAACACTGAAGCTTTCTTT.

The V and J genes are TRBV4-2 and TRBJ2-6; D not certain. Germline CDR1 and CDR2: LGHNA and YNFKEQ. The CDR3 totals 15 residues. The V and J ends lost 0 bases and 6 bases respectively, with 9 bases between them. CDR3: CASSQENSVANVLTF. Here the CDR3 DNA reads TGTGCCAGCAGCCAAGAAAATTCAGTGGCCAACGTCCTGACTTTC.

This clone was found once. The chain carries TRBV9 and TRBJ2-1; 7 positions agree with TRBD2. The CDR3 consists of 16 residues. Germline-derived CDR1 and CDR2 are SGDLS and YYNGEE. V was clipped by 3 bases and J by 4 bases; unmatched bases: 10. The chain's CDR3 is CASSAEPGLLYNEQFF. In DNA, the CDR3 is TGTGCCAGCAGCGCTGAACCGGGACTACTATACAATGAGCAGTTCTTC. The full variable domain, in which reference TRBV9 and TRBJ2-1 provide the parts outside the CDR3, is DSGVTQTPKHLITATGQRVTLRCSPRSGDLSVYWYQQSLDQGLQFLIQYYNGEERAKGNILERFSAQQFPDLHSELNLSSLELGDSALYFCASSAEPGLLYNEQFFGPGTRLTVL.

This clone came up once. The V gene is TRBV30, the J gene TRBJ2-3; 13 bases match TRBD2. Trimming took 3 bases from V and 3 from J; bases not matched to a gene: 6. Germline loops: CDR1 GTSNPN, CDR2 SVGIG (reference sequence). This CDR3 contains 16 residues. Here the CDR3 reads CAWRKGTSGVTDTQYF. The CDR3 nucleotides read TGTGCCTGGAGGAAAGGGACTAGCGGGGTTACAGATACGCAGTATTTT.

V is TRBV9 and J is TRBJ2-6; perhaps TRBD1 as D (5 bases). CDR1 is SGDLS and CDR2 is YYNGEE in the germline V gene. The CDR3 totals 18 residues. The V gene lost 0 bases and the J gene lost 2 bases, with 15 bases spanning the gap. In nucleotides, the CDR3 is TGTGCCAGCAGCGTAGAGAGAGACAGTTTTACTGGGGCCAACGTCCTGACTTTC. Its translation: CASSVERDSFTGANVLTF.

Only one count was recorded for this clone. Written as DNA, the CDR3 is TGTGCCAGCAGCTCGAGAGGACAGGGGGTTATGTGGGAGACCCAGTACTTC. Amino acids: CASSSRGQGVMWETQYF. The chain recombines TRBV2 with TRBJ2-5; 10 nucleotides line up with TRBD1. CDR3 length: 17 amino acids. Germline loops: CDR1 SNHLY, CDR2 FYNNEI. Trimming took 6 bases from V and 5 from J; bases not matched to a gene: 15.